The rows below give T cell receptor beta chains drawn from one sample of a study of T-cell reconstitution after alpha-beta-depleted transplantation in children. TCRdb re-called the PCR reads with MiXCR, one entry per CDR3 protein. The data hold some 290,000 distinct CDR3 sequences, with more than 8% observed a single time. Material: PBMCs from the stem cell graft donor, obtained from the stem cell graft. The receptor source for this set is a human donor who donated a stem cell graft to a child with SCID. Both conserved end residues are part of each CDR3. D genes are given only for firm matches. Expanded clones get a size class; other rows say once, few or many, or leave the size out.

TRBV12-3/TRBV12-4	TRBJ1-1	-	-	CASSPLGGGLENTEAFF	TGTGCCAGCAGTCCATTGGGGGGGGGCTTGGAGAACACTGAAGCTTTCTTT
TRBV12-3/TRBV12-4	TRBJ1-2	TRBD1	-	CASVSTGDRGYTF	TGTGCCAGCGTTTCTACAGGGGATCGGGGCTACACCTTC
TRBV7-8	TRBJ2-7	-	few	CASSLGSGKGYEQYF	TGTGCCAGCAGCTTAGGGTCTGGGAAGGGTTACGAGCAGTACTTC
TRBV12-3/TRBV12-4	TRBJ2-3	TRBD2	-	CASSIAAGGYTDTQYF	TGTGCCAGCAGTATCGCAGCGGGGGGGTATACAGATACGCAGTATTTT
TRBV25-1	TRBJ2-3	-	-	CASSEWVGGADTQYF	TGTGCCAGCAGTGAATGGGTAGGGGGGGCAGATACGCAGTATTTT
TRBV5-4	TRBJ2-4	-	few	CASSPGLAENIQYF	TGTGCCAGCAGCCCAGGACTGGCCGAAAACATTCAGTACTTC
TRBV6-1	TRBJ2-1	-	many	CASSATSSYNEQFF	TGTGCCAGCAGTGCAACGAGCTCCTACAATGAGCAGTTCTTC
TRBV12-3/TRBV12-4	TRBJ2-1	TRBD1	-	CASSSHPGGQGKFF	TGTGCCAGCAGTTCGCACCCCGGTGGACAGGGAAAGTTCTTC
TRBV10-3	TRBJ2-6	TRBD1	few	CAISESTRRDRGFSGANVLTF	TGTGCCATCAGTGAGTCCACTAGGCGGGACAGGGGGTTCTCTGGGGCCAACGTCCTGACTTTC
TRBV7-9	TRBJ1-1	TRBD1	few	CASSPGQGARTEAFF	TGTGCCAGCAGCCCCGGACAGGGGGCTCGAACTGAAGCTTTCTTT
TRBV20-1	TRBJ2-1	-	-	CSALNSGPIYNEQFF	TGCAGTGCTCTTAACTCGGGACCAATTTACAATGAGCAGTTCTTC
TRBV5-1	TRBJ2-2	-	many	CASSPWLSEGSHSNTGELFF	TGCGCCAGCAGCCCCTGGTTAAGCGAAGGGTCTCATTCGAACACCGGGGAGCTGTTTTTT
TRBV7-7	TRBJ2-1	-	few	CASSPNSYNEQFF	TGTGCTAGCAGTCCGAACTCGTACAATGAGCAGTTCTTC
TRBV12-3/TRBV12-4	TRBJ2-7	TRBD1	few	CASSVDRGRNEQYF	TGTGCCAGCAGTGTGGACAGGGGGCGTAACGAGCAGTACTTC
TRBV24-1	TRBJ2-1	-	few	CATSDGRRSSYNEQFF	TGTGCCACCAGTGATGGAAGGAGGAGCTCCTACAATGAGCAGTTCTTC
TRBV13	TRBJ2-7	-	-	CASSPIGGYEQYF	TGTGCCAGCAGCCCAATCGGCGGCTACGAGCAGTACTTC
TRBV11-1	TRBJ2-3	TRBD1	many	CASSNRDRGTDTQYF	TGTGCCAGCAGCAACCGGGACAGAGGCACAGATACGCAGTATTTT
TRBV12-5	TRBJ2-1	TRBD2	few	CASGFNGGAWEQFF	TGTGCTAGTGGTTTTAACGGGGGGGCGTGGGAGCAGTTCTTC
TRBV10-3	TRBJ2-1	TRBD1	-	CAIRNDRGSYNEQFF	TGTGCCATCAGAAACGACAGGGGATCCTACAATGAGCAGTTCTTC
TRBV12-3/TRBV12-4	TRBJ2-1	-	-	CASSLVPPGVLHEQFF	TGTGCCAGCAGTTTAGTTCCGCCAGGGGTTTTACATGAGCAGTTCTTC
TRBV12-5	TRBJ2-7	TRBD1	many	CASGLRTGPYEQYF	TGTGCTAGTGGTTTGCGGACAGGGCCCTACGAGCAGTACTTC
TRBV28	TRBJ2-5	TRBD1	-	CASSWDSTQETQYF	TGTGCCAGCAGTTGGGACAGCACCCAAGAGACCCAGTACTTC
TRBV4-2	TRBJ2-1	TRBD2	many	CASSVPGTSDYEQFF	TGTGCCAGCAGCGTCCCCGGGACTAGCGATTATGAGCAGTTCTTC
TRBV3-1	TRBJ1-2	-	few	CASSQEKRRGVESGYTF	TGTGCCAGCAGCCAAGAAAAGCGTCGGGGCGTGGAGTCTGGCTACACCTTC
TRBV9	TRBJ2-1	TRBD1	-	CASSVRDRDNEQFF	TGTGCCAGCAGCGTCCGGGACAGGGACAATGAGCAGTTCTTC
TRBV15	TRBJ2-7	TRBD2	-	CATVGAGRSYEQYF	TGTGCCACCGTGGGTGCCGGGAGGTCCTACGAGCAGTACTTC
TRBV7-2	TRBJ2-2	-	few	CASSLVRFYNTGELFF	TGTGCCAGCAGCTTAGTCCGGTTCTATAACACCGGGGAGCTGTTTTTT
TRBV20-1	TRBJ1-1	-	many	CSAIEGGGHNEAFF	TGCAGTGCCATAGAGGGTGGGGGGCATAATGAAGCTTTCTTT
TRBV6-2/TRBV6-3	TRBJ2-2	-	many	CASSTLSNPNGGGELFF	TGTGCCAGCAGTACCCTAAGTAATCCCAACGGGGGCGGGGAGCTGTTTTTT
TRBV7-2	TRBJ1-6	TRBD1	-	CASRHRGNSPLHF	TGTGCCAGCAGGCACAGGGGAAATTCACCCCTCCACTTT
TRBV25-1	TRBJ2-1	TRBD1	-	CASSEGQGARNEQFF	TGTGCCAGCAGTGAAGGACAGGGGGCGCGTAATGAGCAGTTCTTC
TRBV11-3	TRBJ2-1	TRBD2	-	CASSRTSALRGDEQFF	TGTGCCAGCAGCCGAACTAGCGCTCTAAGAGGCGATGAGCAGTTCTTC
TRBV12-3/TRBV12-4	TRBJ2-1	-	many	CASSASMGPGGQFF	TGTGCCAGCAGTGCCTCGATGGGGCCGGGCGGGCAGTTCTTC
TRBV5-1	TRBJ1-4	-	-	CASSADGSDNEKLFF	TGCGCCAGCAGTGCTGACGGGTCTGATAATGAAAAACTGTTTTTT
TRBV4-1	TRBJ2-7	TRBD1	few	CASSPQRTGAYEQYF	TGCGCCAGCAGCCCGCAAAGGACAGGAGCCTACGAGCAGTACTTC
TRBV24-1	TRBJ2-1	-	-	CATSDFSDNEQFF	TGTGCCACCAGTGATTTTAGTGACAATGAGCAGTTCTTC
TRBV6-5	TRBJ1-1	-	few	CASSYLAVGRATEAFF	TGTGCCAGCAGTTACCTCGCAGTGGGACGGGCCACTGAAGCTTTCTTT
TRBV20-1	TRBJ1-1	-	-	CSAIPTGMNTEAFF	TGCAGTGCCATCCCTACAGGGATGAACACTGAAGCTTTCTTT
TRBV20-1	TRBJ2-3	-	many	CSAAAGAGASTDTQYF	TGCAGTGCTGCCGCTGGGGCGGGGGCAAGCACAGATACGCAGTATTTT
TRBV12-3/TRBV12-4	TRBJ1-5	-	many	CASSPQGRQPQHF	TGTGCCAGCAGCCCCCAGGGCAGGCAGCCCCAGCATTTT
TRBV19	TRBJ1-1	-	few	CASTDSRNTEAFF	TGTGCCAGTACCGACTCCCGAAACACTGAAGCTTTCTTT
TRBV6-1	TRBJ1-1	TRBD1	few	CASNTGDWGTEAFF	TGTGCCAGCAACACAGGGGACTGGGGCACTGAAGCTTTCTTT
TRBV5-1	TRBJ2-7	-	-	CASRGVSPYEQYF	TGCGCCAGCAGGGGGGTCTCCCCCTACGAGCAGTACTTC
TRBV15	TRBJ2-7	-	-	CATSRDYATGKQYF	TGTGCCACCAGCAGAGATTACGCGACCGGGAAGCAGTACTTC
TRBV18	TRBJ1-1	TRBD1	-	CASSPLVTGGGTEAFF	TGTGCCAGCTCACCACTAGTGACAGGGGGCGGCACTGAAGCTTTCTTT
TRBV5-1	TRBJ1-2	-	-	CASSPFQGINYGYTF	TGCGCCAGCAGCCCCTTTCAGGGGATTAACTATGGCTACACCTTC
TRBV2	TRBJ2-1	TRBD2	few	CASSDPRAGDLSSYNEQFF	TGTGCCAGCAGTGACCCTAGAGCGGGGGACCTGAGCTCCTACAATGAGCAGTTCTTC
TRBV11-2	TRBJ1-6	-	few	CASSFHRGDSPLHF	TGTGCCAGCAGCTTCCACCGGGGGGATTCACCCCTCCACTTT
TRBV4-1	TRBJ2-7	-	many	CASSQKEGYFYEQYF	TGCGCCAGCAGCCAAAAAGAGGGGTATTTCTACGAGCAGTACTTC
TRBV5-1	TRBJ2-1	TRBD2	few	CASSLAGGGALVCFF	TGCGCCAGCAGCTTGGCGGGCGGGGGGGCCTTGGTTTGTTTCTTC
TRBV11-2	TRBJ2-5	TRBD2	-	CASSPRPRVGGTTQETQYF	TGTGCCAGCAGCCCGCGCCCAAGGGTGGGGGGGACCACCCAAGAGACCCAGTACTTC
TRBV7-9	TRBJ2-1	TRBD2	few	CASSPRLAGMANEQFF	TGTGCCAGCAGCCCTAGACTAGCGGGGATGGCCAATGAGCAGTTCTTC
TRBV3-1	TRBJ1-1	-	-	CASSPHNGGEAFF	TGTGCCAGCAGCCCCCATAACGGCGGTGAAGCTTTCTTT
TRBV4-1	TRBJ1-6	-	-	CASSQVTLGNGSPLHF	TGCGCCAGCAGCCAAGTTACCCTAGGAAACGGTTCACCCCTCCACTTT
TRBV7-8	TRBJ2-1	TRBD2	few	CASSSRLAGGAGEQFF	TGTGCCAGCAGCTCCCGGCTAGCGGGGGGGGCGGGTGAGCAGTTCTTC
TRBV3-1	TRBJ2-7	TRBD1	few	CASRKTGMDEQYF	TGTGCCAGCAGGAAGACAGGGATGGACGAGCAGTACTTC
TRBV18	TRBJ2-2	-	many	CASSPARATGELFF	TGTGCCAGCTCACCTGCGCGGGCCACCGGGGAGCTGTTTTTT
TRBV11-2	TRBJ1-1	-	many	CASRPEVFNTEAFF	TGTGCCAGCAGACCCGAGGTTTTCAACACTGAAGCTTTCTTT
TRBV2	TRBJ2-5	TRBD2	few	CASSTGLAGKETQYF	TGTGCCAGCAGCACAGGACTAGCGGGGAAAGAGACCCAGTACTTC